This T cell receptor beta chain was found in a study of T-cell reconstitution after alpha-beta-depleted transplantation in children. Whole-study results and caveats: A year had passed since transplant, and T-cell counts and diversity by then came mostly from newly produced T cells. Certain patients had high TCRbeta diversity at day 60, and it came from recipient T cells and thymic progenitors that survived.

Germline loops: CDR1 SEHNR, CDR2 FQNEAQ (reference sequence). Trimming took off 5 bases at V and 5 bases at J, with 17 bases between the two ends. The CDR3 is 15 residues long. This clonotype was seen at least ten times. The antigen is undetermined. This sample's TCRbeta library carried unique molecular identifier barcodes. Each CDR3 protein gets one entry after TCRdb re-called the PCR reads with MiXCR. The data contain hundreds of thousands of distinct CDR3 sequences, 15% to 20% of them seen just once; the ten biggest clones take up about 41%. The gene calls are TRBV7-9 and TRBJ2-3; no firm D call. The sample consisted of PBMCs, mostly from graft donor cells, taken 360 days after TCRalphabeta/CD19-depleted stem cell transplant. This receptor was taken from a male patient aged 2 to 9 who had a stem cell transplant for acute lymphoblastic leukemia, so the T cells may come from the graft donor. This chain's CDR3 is CASSRANPLEDTQYF. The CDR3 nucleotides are TGTGCCAGCAGCAGGGCTAATCCTTTGGAAGATACGCAGTATTTT.